A selection of T cell receptor beta chains follows, all from one sample in a study of T cell repertoires in cytomegalovirus infection. From the reads, TCRdb called clonotypes with MiXCR, one entry per CDR3 protein. The sample has some 300,000 distinct CDR3 sequences; 12% to 15% are singletons. Sequencing was carried out using PBMCs. These receptors were taken from a human donor in good health (CMV status not recorded). Some clones in this sample may be carry-over from other donors' samples. The CDR3 runs from the conserved cysteine through the conserved F or W. The D gene is left open where the match is weak. Clone size, where shown, is once, few, many, or a class for clones that have expanded.

V	D	size	J	DNA	CDR3
TRBV6-2/TRBV6-3	TRBD2	NA	TRBJ2-1	TGTGCCAGCAGTTCCCCGGCGGGACTAGCGATAAATGAGCAGTTCTTC	CASSSPAGLAINEQFF
TRBV20-1	NA	NA	TRBJ2-3	TGCAGTGCCGACCCGGGACTTTATACGCAGTATTTT	CSADPGLYTQYF
TRBV7-9	NA	few	TRBJ2-1	TGTGCCAGCAGTTATAGTAGAGGGATCATAAACGATGAGCAGTTCTTC	CASSYSRGIINDEQFF
TRBV6-4	TRBD1	few	TRBJ2-1	TGTGCCAGCAGTGACTCCAGTGGGGACAGGGGGAATGAGCAGTTCTTC	CASSDSSGDRGNEQFF
TRBV19	TRBD2	NA	TRBJ2-1	TGTGCCAGTAGTATAGTCTCGGGACTAGCGGGATATAATGAGCAGTTCTTC	CASSIVSGLAGYNEQFF
TRBV6-1	TRBD1	many	TRBJ2-7	TGTGCCAGCAGTGAAAGTGGGACAGGGGGCTACGAGCAGTACTTC	CASSESGTGGYEQYF
TRBV19	TRBD2	many	TRBJ2-4	TGTGCCAGTAGTATAGTAACTAGCGGAAACAAAAACATTCAGTACTTC	CASSIVTSGNKNIQYF
TRBV20-1	NA	NA	TRBJ2-5	TGCAGTGCTTCTCAGGGGGGGGGTGGAGGGGCCCAGTACTTC	CSASQGGGGGAQYF
TRBV20-1	NA	once	TRBJ1-1	TGCAGTGCTAGAGAGGGGGTCACCTGGAACACTGAAGCTTTCTTT	CSAREGVTWNTEAFF
TRBV5-5	TRBD2	NA	TRBJ2-3	TGTGCCAGCAGCAGACTAGCAGTTACGCAGTATTTT	CASSRLAVTQYF
TRBV10-3	NA	NA	TRBJ1-1	TGTGCCATCAGTGTCCAGGGGAACACTGAAGCTTTCTTT	CAISVQGNTEAFF
TRBV20-1	TRBD1	few	TRBJ1-2	TGCAGTGCTACCGGGACAGGTCGGGACAGCGATGGCTACACCTTC	CSATGTGRDSDGYTF
TRBV7-2	NA	many	TRBJ1-5	TGTGCCAGCAGCCTGGCCCCCTCTTGGGGCAATCAGCCCCAGCATTTT	CASSLAPSWGNQPQHF
TRBV7-2	NA	many	TRBJ1-6	TGTGCCAGCAGCTTACGGGTCGGTAGCTCCTATAATTCACCCCTCCACTTT	CASSLRVGSSYNSPLHF
TRBV7-2	TRBD2	many	TRBJ2-5	TGTGCCAGCAGCTTAAGCGGGGCTAGAGGGGAGACCCAGTACTTC	CASSLSGARGETQYF
TRBV7-9	NA	few	TRBJ2-3	TGTGCCAGCAGCGGACCCCCTGCGGTGGATACGCAGTATTTT	CASSGPPAVDTQYF
TRBV7-2	NA	few	TRBJ2-3	TGTGCCAGCAGCAGGTTTAGCACAGATACGCAGTATTTT	CASSRFSTDTQYF
TRBV28	TRBD1	many	TRBJ1-5	TGTGCCAGCAGCATAGGACAGGGGGGCAATCAGCCCCAGCATTTT	CASSIGQGGNQPQHF
TRBV7-3	TRBD1	many	TRBJ2-7	TGTGCCAGCAGCCCCACCCCCCCGGGACAGGGGGCAAGGGAGCAGTACTTC	CASSPTPPGQGAREQYF
TRBV6-2/TRBV6-3	TRBD2	few	TRBJ2-4	TGTGCCAGCAGATACGGACTAGCGCCAAACATTCAGTACTTC	CASRYGLAPNIQYF
TRBV18	NA	NA	TRBJ1-6	TGTGCCAGCTCACGACAGCCATCCGTATCTGGGAATTCACCCCTCCACTTT	CASSRQPSVSGNSPLHF
TRBV4-2	NA	NA	TRBJ1-5	TGTGCCAGCAGCCCAAGCCAAGGGTATGATCAGCCCCAGCATTTT	CASSPSQGYDQPQHF
TRBV12-3/TRBV12-4	NA	NA	TRBJ2-1	TGTGCCAGCAGTCCCGGTGAGGGATATCAGTTCTTC	CASSPGEGYQFF
TRBV7-2	NA	many	TRBJ2-7	TGTGCCAGCAGCTTAGGATGGGGGCTGTACCACGAGCAGTACTTC	CASSLGWGLYHEQYF
TRBV28	TRBD1	NA	TRBJ1-6	TGTGCCAGCAGTCGACTACCGGGACAGGGGAATTCACCCCTCCACTTT	CASSRLPGQGNSPLHF
TRBV6-6	NA	few	TRBJ2-5	TGTGCCAGCAGTGCCTCTATTGCCAGGGGACCCTCCCAAGAGACCCAGTACTTC	CASSASIARGPSQETQYF
TRBV14	NA	few	TRBJ2-2	TGTGCCAGCAGCCCCTGGGCCCCTCACACCGGGGAGCTGTTTTTT	CASSPWAPHTGELFF
TRBV9	TRBD2	NA	TRBJ2-2	TGTGCCAGCAATGGGGACTACCCAACAGGCGGGGAGCTGTTTTTT	CASNGDYPTGGELFF
TRBV7-3	TRBD2	many	TRBJ2-1	TGTGCCAGCAGAATGGGAGGGCCGGGCAATGAGCAGTTCTTC	CASRMGGPGNEQFF
TRBV7-9	NA	many	TRBJ2-3	TGTGCCAGCAGCTTAATGTCCACAGATACGCAGTATTTT	CASSLMSTDTQYF
TRBV7-9	TRBD1	few	TRBJ2-7	TGTGCCAGCAGCCCCGGGACAGATCCCTACGAGCAGTACTTC	CASSPGTDPYEQYF
TRBV7-7	TRBD1	many	TRBJ2-7	TGTGCTAGCAGCACTCTGACAGGGTTTGCCGAGCAGTACTTC	CASSTLTGFAEQYF
TRBV12-3/TRBV12-4	NA	few	TRBJ2-7	TGTGCCAGCAGTTCCGGGGATGGACCACTGGACGAGCAGTACTTC	CASSSGDGPLDEQYF
TRBV10-2	TRBD1	few	TRBJ1-1	TGCGCCAGCACCGGACAGGGACGTACTGAAGCTTTCTTT	CASTGQGRTEAFF
TRBV7-6	NA	many	TRBJ1-1	TGTGCCAGCAGAAGGGACTCTAGCACTGAAGCTTTCTTT	CASRRDSSTEAFF
TRBV27	NA	NA	TRBJ2-7	TGTGCCAGCAGGCGGGACTTTCCGAGCTCCTACGAGCAGTACTTC	CASRRDFPSSYEQYF
TRBV7-9	NA	few	TRBJ1-5	TGTGCCAGCAGCTTAGCGATCAATCAGCCCCAGCATTTT	CASSLAINQPQHF
TRBV28	NA	many	TRBJ2-6	TGTGCCAGCGGGCAGGGGGGAGGGCCGTTTTTGGCCAACGTCCTGACTTTC	CASGQGGGPFLANVLTF
TRBV7-9	TRBD1	many	TRBJ1-2	TGTGCCAGCAGCTCCGAGGCAAGGGGGCATGGCTACACCTTC	CASSSEARGHGYTF
TRBV7-9	NA	many	TRBJ1-1	TGTGCCAGCAATGGCGGGTTTAACACTGAAGCTTTCTTT	CASNGGFNTEAFF
TRBV6-1	NA	NA	TRBJ1-6	TGTGCCAGCAGTGAAGAGAAATCAAAGAATTCACCCCTCCACTTT	CASSEEKSKNSPLHF
TRBV20-1	TRBD1	NA	TRBJ2-6	TGCAGTGCTGGACAGGGGTTCAACTCTGGGGCCAACGTCCTGACTTTC	CSAGQGFNSGANVLTF
TRBV5-6	NA	few	TRBJ1-2	TGTGCCAGCAGTTCGGACAACAACTATGGCTACACCTTC	CASSSDNNYGYTF
TRBV15	TRBD1	many	TRBJ1-4	TGTTCCCACCAGAGAGGGACAGGGGTTGAAAAACTGTTTTTT	CSHQRGTGVEKLFF
TRBV19	NA	many	TRBJ1-1	TGTGCCAGTAGTATTAGGGGGGCATGGAACACTGAAGCTTTCTTT	CASSIRGAWNTEAFF